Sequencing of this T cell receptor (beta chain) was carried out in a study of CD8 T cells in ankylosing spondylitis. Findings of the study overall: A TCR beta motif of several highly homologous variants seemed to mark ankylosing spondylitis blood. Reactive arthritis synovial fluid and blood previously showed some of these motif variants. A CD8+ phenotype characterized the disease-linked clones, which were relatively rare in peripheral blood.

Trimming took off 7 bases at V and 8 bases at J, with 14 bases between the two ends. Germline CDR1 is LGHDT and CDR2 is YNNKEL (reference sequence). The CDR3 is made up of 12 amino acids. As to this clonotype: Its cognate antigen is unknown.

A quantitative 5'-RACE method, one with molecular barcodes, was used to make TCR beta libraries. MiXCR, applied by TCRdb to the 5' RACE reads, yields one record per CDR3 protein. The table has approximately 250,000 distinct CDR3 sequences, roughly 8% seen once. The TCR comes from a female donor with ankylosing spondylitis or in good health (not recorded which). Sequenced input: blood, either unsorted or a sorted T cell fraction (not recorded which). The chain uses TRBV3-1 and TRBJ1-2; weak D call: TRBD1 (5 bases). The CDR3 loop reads CASTSGRWGYTF. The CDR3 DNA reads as TGTGCCAGCACTTCAGGGCGGTGGGGCTACACCTTC.